The clone carrying this TCR beta chain appeared once. The same CDR3 arises from other DNA sequences in this sample as well. CDR1 and CDR2 from the germline V gene are MDHEN and SYDVKM. V was trimmed by 6 bases and J by 5 bases, leaving 13 bases between them. This CDR3 is 13 amino acids long. The DNA input per sorted-subset replicate PCR was 200 ng, corresponding to some 33,000 T cell genomes. Clones were read by immunoSEQ multiplex PCR, and TCRdb kept only the in-frame ones, dropping some. The profile shows around 2,000,000 clones, 85% to 95% of them singletons. These data belong to a study of shared clonotypes between healthy human individuals.

The sequence derives from a man between 18 and 29 years old in good health. Material for sequencing was naive CD4+ T cells sorted from blood. Subset denoted: CD45RA+ positively selected. V and J are TRBV28 and TRBJ1-2; D not resolved. CDR3 sequence reads: CASSSGSYYGYTF. CDR3 DNA sequence: TGTGCCAGCAGCTCAGGAAGCTATTATGGCTACACCTTC.